The entry that follows covers one TCR beta chain sequence. The protocol was immunoSEQ multiplex PCR, while the TCRdb copy is restricted to in-frame clones and leaves out a portion. This sample yields 250,000 to 300,000 clones, of which 88% are seen a single time; about 11% belongs to the top ten. This entry is derived from a study of blood T cell repertoires in COVID-19. The germline gives CDR1 MNHNY, CDR2 SVGAGI (reference sequence). CDR3 length equals 13 residues. Trimming left V 4 bases short and J 2 bases short, with 8 bases between. Sequenced material: peripheral blood. The V and J genes are TRBV6-6 and TRBJ1-1; no reliable D call. The TCR was taken from a woman in her twenties or thirties with COVID-19, enrolled during active disease. In DNA, the CDR3 is TGTGCCAGCAGTTTCCGGGAAAACACTGAAGCTTTCTTT. Protein: CASSFRENTEAFF.